This T cell receptor (beta chain) comes out of a study of T cells after yellow fever vaccination (dated by TCRdb to between 2018 and 2021). Notes on the research overall: The SMART-Seq v4 Ultra Low Input RNA kit was used to prepare libraries from fractions with low cell numbers. Blood was drawn at multiple timepoints before and after primary and secondary immunization, with bulk PBMC replicates and cell subsets isolated. The cohort comprised two healthy male donors, one aged 18 to 29 and one aged 30 to 40 years. To track T-cell clones before and after primary and booster YFV17D yellow fever vaccination, bulk TCR alpha and beta repertoires were sequenced longitudinally.

TCR cDNA was synthesized by 5'RACE template switching, through which a universal primer site and unique molecular identifiers were introduced. cDNA synthesis was primed from both the TCR alpha and TCR beta constant segments. Two PCR steps were used to amplify libraries, with sample barcodes and sequencing adapters being added in the second step. Sequencing of libraries was done on Illumina HiSeq 2500 (2x100 bp) or NovaSeq (2x150 bp). The authors' pipeline ran thus. MIGEC handled demultiplexing of reads and collapsing into UMI consensus sequences, while MiXCR performed V(D)J alignment. Using edgeR on replicate PBMC samples, clonotypes were called vaccine-responding if FDR was below 0.01 and the log2 fold change was above 5 up to day 15. Each bulk clonotype was labeled CD4 or CD8 based on which sequenced repertoire, CD4 or CD8, contained the clonotype at higher abundance. TCRdb reprocessing: public reads trimmed at Q25 with fastp, clones called with MiXCR, in-frame beta chains kept. A single entry per CDR3 protein holds the most common genes and DNA from its merged rows. The V and J calls and clone size are TCRdb's, not the authors'. Recorded for this sample are fewer than 90,000 distinct CDR3 sequences; around 7% of them occurred a single time. Around 35% of the sample comes from the top ten.

In its sample, this clonotype was seen many times. Its recognized antigen is unknown. Base qualities were left out, and no much larger clone turns up one base away. Overall study results and their limits: A small fraction of clonotypes appeared in both the CD4 and CD8 compartments, likely as a result of convergent recombination. Only a couple of donors were included in the study, so the extent to which the findings can be generalized is limited. After the booster, most clones that had expanded after primary vaccination were detected again (over 95% of CD4 and around nine tenths of CD8), suggesting broad maintenance of memory. FACS-sorted repertoires could contain abundant contaminating clonotypes from the bulk population, so computational filtering was required. The secondary T-cell response was weaker than the primary response but faster, peaking on day 5 instead of day 15.

Taken from cysteine to phenylalanine, the CDR3 has 11 residues. Only CDR3 DNA is held: 33 bases, read in frame from base 1. V and J are truncated by 1 base and 6 bases respectively, leaving an intervening sequence of 4 bases. What the treatment or condition label conveys for this sample: live attenuated yellow fever vaccine strain. A standard Ficoll-Paque protocol was used to isolate PBMCs from peripheral blood. Dynabeads CD4 and CD8 positive selection kits were used to isolate the CD4 and CD8 T-cell fractions. TriZol was used to extract RNA from bulk PBMCs, CD4 and CD8 fractions, and dextramer-positive and dextramer-negative fractions.

This specimen was CD8+ T cells sorted from PBMCs, taken about 5 days after the first yellow fever vaccination. This receptor was identified in a man younger than 35 who received the YFV17D yellow fever vaccine. The sequence joins TRBV12-3 or TRBV12-4 to TRBJ2-7, with no confident D gene call. The CDR3 reads CASSLGPEQYF. The sequence in DNA is TGTGCCAGCAGTTTAGGGCCCGAGCAGTACTTC.